This is a list of T cell receptor beta chains from one sample in a study of shared clonotypes between healthy human individuals. The data were produced by immunoSEQ multiplex PCR, yet TCRdb's version contains in-frame clones alone and is incomplete. There are approximately 2,000,000 clones in the sample; about 90% occur only once, and 0.3% to 0.45% lies in the top ten. The sequencing input was naive CD4+ T cells from PBMCs. The receptors derive from a man between 18 and 29 years old in good health. Some clones in this sample may be carry-over from other donors' samples. The CDR3 runs from the conserved cysteine through the conserved F or W. A D gene is named only where the DNA matches it firmly. Clone size is shown for a subset of rows, as once, few, many or a class of expanded clone.

V: TRBV29-1; J: TRBJ2-3; D: TRBD2; size: once; CDR3: CSVDWGAKEREGPDTQYF; DNA: TGCAGCGTTGATTGGGGGGCTAAGGAGCGGGAGGGCCCAGATACGCAGTATTTT
V: TRBV18; J: TRBJ2-6; D: TRBD1; size: NA; CDR3: CASSLLQGAQGANVLTF; DNA: TGTGCCAGCTCACTCCTCCAGGGGGCGCAAGGGGCCAACGTCCTGACTTTC
V: TRBV29-1; J: TRBJ1-2; D: NA; size: NA; CDR3: CSVAHRLGYGYTF; DNA: TGCAGCGTTGCCCACAGGTTAGGGTATGGCTACACCTTC
V: TRBV7-3; J: TRBJ2-6; D: NA; size: NA; CDR3: CASSLSTSGANVLTF; DNA: TGTGCCAGCAGCTTATCGACCTCTGGGGCCAACGTCCTGACTTTC
V: TRBV6-1; J: TRBJ1-1; D: TRBD1; size: NA; CDR3: CASSEFGTGVLKAFF; DNA: TGTGCCAGCAGTGAATTCGGGACAGGGGTTCTCAAGGCTTTCTTT
V: TRBV5-4; J: TRBJ1-2; D: NA; size: NA; CDR3: CASSTPGLGRYGYTF; DNA: TGTGCCAGCAGCACTCCTGGACTGGGGAGGTATGGCTACACCTTC
V: TRBV6-1; J: TRBJ2-1; D: NA; size: NA; CDR3: CASSIRDGPYNEQFF; DNA: TGTGCCAGCAGTATCCGGGACGGACCCTACAATGAGCAGTTCTTC
V: TRBV5-4; J: TRBJ2-3; D: NA; size: NA; CDR3: CASSWAGFTDTQYF; DNA: TGTGCCAGCAGCTGGGCGGGTTTCACAGATACGCAGTATTTT
V: TRBV10-2; J: TRBJ1-2; D: NA; size: NA; CDR3: CASQQQGDGYTF; DNA: TGCGCCAGTCAGCAACAGGGCGATGGCTACACCTTC
V: TRBV7-7; J: TRBJ2-2; D: NA; size: few; CDR3: CASSLYHPHLVGELFF; DNA: TGTGCCAGCAGCTTATACCACCCCCATTTGGTAGGGGAGCTGTTTTTT
V: TRBV14; J: TRBJ2-7; D: TRBD1; size: NA; CDR3: CASSQDGTGVYEQYF; DNA: TGTGCCAGCAGCCAAGATGGTACAGGGGTCTACGAGCAGTACTTC
V: TRBV4-3; J: TRBJ1-2; D: NA; size: NA; CDR3: CASSPNVAGSTNYGYTF; DNA: TGCGCCAGCAGCCCCAATGTCGCAGGGTCTACCAACTATGGCTACACCTTC
V: TRBV10-3; J: TRBJ2-2; D: TRBD2; size: NA; CDR3: CAISERMVAGDGNTGELFF; DNA: TGTGCCATCAGTGAGAGGATGGTAGCGGGGGACGGTAACACCGGGGAGCTGTTTTTT
V: TRBV5-1; J: TRBJ2-2; D: NA; size: NA; CDR3: CASSLGAGNTGELFF; DNA: TGCGCCAGCAGCTTGGGGGCTGGCAATACCGGGGAGCTGTTTTTT
V: TRBV19; J: TRBJ2-3; D: TRBD2; size: once; CDR3: CASSTIRTSGPGVF; DNA: TGTGCCAGTAGTACGATCCGAACTAGCGGCCCTGGGGTATTT
V: TRBV7-8; J: TRBJ1-1; D: NA; size: NA; CDR3: CASSQMGRMNTEAFF; DNA: TGTGCCAGCAGCCAAATGGGACGGATGAACACTGAAGCTTTCTTT
V: TRBV2; J: TRBJ2-1; D: NA; size: NA; CDR3: CASSERHGTSYNEQFF; DNA: TGTGCCAGCAGTGAACGGCACGGGACTTCGTACAATGAGCAGTTCTTC